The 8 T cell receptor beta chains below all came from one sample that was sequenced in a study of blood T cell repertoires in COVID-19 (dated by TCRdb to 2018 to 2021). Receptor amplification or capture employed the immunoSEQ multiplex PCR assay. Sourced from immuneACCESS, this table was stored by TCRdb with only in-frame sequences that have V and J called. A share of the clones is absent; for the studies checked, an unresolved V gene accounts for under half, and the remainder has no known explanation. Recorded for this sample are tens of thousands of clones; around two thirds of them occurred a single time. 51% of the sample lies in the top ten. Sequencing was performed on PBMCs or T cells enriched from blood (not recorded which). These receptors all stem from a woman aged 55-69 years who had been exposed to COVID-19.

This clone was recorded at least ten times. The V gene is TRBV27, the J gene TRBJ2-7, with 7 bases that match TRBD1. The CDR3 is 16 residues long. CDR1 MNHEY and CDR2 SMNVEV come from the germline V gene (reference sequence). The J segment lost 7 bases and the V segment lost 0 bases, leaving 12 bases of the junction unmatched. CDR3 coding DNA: TGTGCCAGCAGTTTATCAGACAGGGTTCTAATGGGGGAGCAGTACTTC. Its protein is CASSLSDRVLMGEQYF.

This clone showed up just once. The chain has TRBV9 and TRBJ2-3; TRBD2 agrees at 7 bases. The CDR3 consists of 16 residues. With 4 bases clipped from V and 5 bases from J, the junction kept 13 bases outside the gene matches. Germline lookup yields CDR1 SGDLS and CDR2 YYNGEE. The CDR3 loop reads CASSQSGVGVGDTQYF. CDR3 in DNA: TGTGCCAGCAGCCAGAGCGGGGTTGGAGTTGGAGATACGCAGTATTTT.

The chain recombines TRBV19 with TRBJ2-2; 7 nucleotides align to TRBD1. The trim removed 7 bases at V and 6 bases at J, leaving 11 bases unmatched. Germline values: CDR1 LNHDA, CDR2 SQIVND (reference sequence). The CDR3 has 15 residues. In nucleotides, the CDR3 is TGTGCCAGTAAGGCAGGGGGTAAGGGGGCCGGGGAGCTGTTTTTT. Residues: CASKAGGKGAGELFF.

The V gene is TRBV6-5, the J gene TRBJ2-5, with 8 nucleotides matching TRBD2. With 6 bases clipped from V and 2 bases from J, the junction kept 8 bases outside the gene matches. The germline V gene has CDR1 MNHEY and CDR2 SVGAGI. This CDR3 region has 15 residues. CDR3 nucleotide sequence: TGTGCCAGCAGGCCACGGCGGGGGGTTCAAGAGACCCAGTACTTC. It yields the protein CASRPRRGVQETQYF.

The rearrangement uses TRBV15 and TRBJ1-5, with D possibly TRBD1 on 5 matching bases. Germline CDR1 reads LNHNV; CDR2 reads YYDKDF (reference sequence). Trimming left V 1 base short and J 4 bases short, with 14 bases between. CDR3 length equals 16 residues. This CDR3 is CATSRASSGGNQPQHF. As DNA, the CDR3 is TGTGCCACCAGCAGAGCCTCCAGCGGGGGAAATCAGCCCCAGCATTTT.

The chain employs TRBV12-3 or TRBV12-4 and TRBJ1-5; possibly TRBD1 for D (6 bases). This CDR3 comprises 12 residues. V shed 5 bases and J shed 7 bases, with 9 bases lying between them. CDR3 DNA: TGTGCCAGCAGTACAGGGAGCCAGCCCCAGCATTTT. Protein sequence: CASSTGSQPQHF.

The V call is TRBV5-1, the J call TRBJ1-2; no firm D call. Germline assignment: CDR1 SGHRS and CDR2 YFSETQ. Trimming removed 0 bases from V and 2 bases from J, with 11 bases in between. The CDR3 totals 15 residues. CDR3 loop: CASSLEQAPNYGYTF. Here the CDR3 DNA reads TGCGCCAGCAGCTTGGAGCAGGCCCCCAACTATGGCTACACCTTC.

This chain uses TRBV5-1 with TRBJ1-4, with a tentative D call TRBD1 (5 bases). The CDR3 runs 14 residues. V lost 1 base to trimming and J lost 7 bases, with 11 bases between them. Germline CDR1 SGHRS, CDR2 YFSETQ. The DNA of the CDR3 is TGCGCCAGCAGCTTGTCTGGGGGGACTGAAAAACTGTTTTTT. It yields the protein CASSLSGGTEKLFF.